The 26 T cell receptor beta chains in this list originate from one sample, sequenced in a study of blood T cell repertoires in COVID-19. Profiling relied on immunoSEQ multiplex PCR, and the TCRdb table lists in-frame clones only, not all of them. The sample contains over 200,000 clones, roughly 88% of which appear only once. The sample was peripheral blood. These receptors were obtained from a young man who had recovered from COVID-19.

The chain is built from TRBV21-1 and TRBJ1-6. TRBV21-1 is a pseudogene locus. The CDR3 runs to 10 residues. CDR3 DNA: TGTGCCAGCAGCAAAGTAGCCCTCCACTTT. It translates to CASSKVALHF.

This clone was seen a single time. The gene calls are TRBV11-2 and TRBJ1-2; TRBD1 is a possible D gene (6 bases). The CDR3 has 14 residues. V shed 3 bases and J shed 1 base, with 9 bases lying between them. The germline CDR1 and CDR2 sequences are SGHAT and FQNNGV. Here the CDR3 DNA reads TGTGCCAGCAGCTTTGGGGGCCTTAACTATGGCTACACCTTC. Residues: CASSFGGLNYGYTF.

V usage is TRBV29-1 and J usage is TRBJ1-4; a weak D match, TRBD1 (6 bases). The CDR3 spans 18 residues. From germline, CDR1 is SQVTM and CDR2 ANQGSEA. V gave up 0 bases and J gave up 3 bases, with 20 bases separating them. As DNA, the CDR3 is TGCAGCGTTGAAGACGGGCACGAGGGGGAAGTGGCTAATGAAAAACTGTTTTTT. Its translation is CSVEDGHEGEVANEKLFF. Supplemented by reference TRBV29-1 and TRBJ1-4, the full variable domain reads SAVISQKPSRDICQRGTSLTIQCQVDSQVTMMFWYRQQPGQSLTLIATANQGSEATYESGFVIDKFPISRPNLTFSTLTVSNMSPEDSSIYLCSVEDGHEGEVANEKLFFGSGTQLSVL.

This clone has only a few counts. The chain uses TRBV18 and TRBJ1-3; TRBD1 matches at 7 bases. V shed 2 bases, J shed 0 bases, and the junction held 4 bases outside the gene matches. The germline gives CDR1 KGHSH, CDR2 LQKENI. The CDR3 length is 16 residues. The DNA of the CDR3 is TGTGCCAGCTCACCAAAGGGGGCGAGCTCTGGAAACACCATATATTTT. It yields the protein CASSPKGASSGNTIYF.

The chain combines TRBV7-2 with TRBJ2-2; 8 bases match TRBD1. J gave up 1 base and V 11 bases, and 6 bases lay outside the gene matches. Germline CDR1 is SGHTA and CDR2 is FQGNSA. This CDR3 region has 14 residues. CDR3 in DNA: TGTGCCGAAGGACAGGGAATGAACACCGGGGAGCTGTTTTTT. Its protein is CAEGQGMNTGELFF.

The chain uses TRBV24-1 and TRBJ2-5, with a possible D match to TRBD2 (6 bases). The CDR3 loop spans 15 amino acids. In germline, CDR1 is KGHDR, CDR2 SFDVKD. V was trimmed by 4 bases and J by 3 bases, leaving 14 bases between them. The CDR3 sequence is CATSESGTGEETQYF. CDR3 coding DNA: TGTGCCACCAGTGAGTCCGGGACGGGGGAAGAGACCCAGTACTTC.

The V and J genes are TRBV11-2 and TRBJ1-1; TRBD1 aligns across 9 bases. V dropped 5 bases and J dropped 4; count of bases not matched to a gene: 11. There are 16 residues in the CDR3. The germline gives CDR1 SGHAT, CDR2 FQNNGV. In nucleotides, the CDR3 is TGTGCCAGCAGCCCCTGGGACAGGGACGGGGCCACTGAAGCTTTCTTT. Translation gives CASSPWDRDGATEAFF.

This clone was seen just once. The gene calls are TRBV29-1 and TRBJ2-7; D may be TRBD2 (6 bases). Trimming pared 6 bases from V and 6 bases from J, leaving 18 bases between. The CDR3 has 13 residues. Per germline, CDR1 SQVTM and CDR2 ANQGSEA. The CDR3 region has the DNA TGCAGCGTCCTTATCACCGGGGGTAGCGAGCAGTACTTC. Protein product: CSVLITGGSEQYF.

As regards this clone: Within the sample, other DNA sequences also encode this same CDR3. The chain is built from TRBV5-1 and TRBJ2-7; 7 bases fit TRBD2. The CDR3 covers 13 residues. Germline lookup yields CDR1 SGHRS and CDR2 YFSETQ. V shed 2 bases, J shed 5 bases, and the junction held 4 bases outside the gene matches. The CDR3 bases are TGCGCCAGCAGCTTTGCCGGGGGGAACGAGCAGTACTTC. Its translation: CASSFAGGNEQYF.

This clone was found a few times. V is TRBV14 and J is TRBJ2-1; D gene ambiguous. CDR3 length equals 15 residues. Between the trimmed V and J ends, which lost 0 bases and 2 bases, there was a span of 8 bases. Germline CDR1 and CDR2: SGHDN and FVKESK. For the CDR3, the DNA is TGTGCCAGCAGCCAAGATTGGCAGGCCTACAATGAGCAGTTCTTC. This gives the protein CASSQDWQAYNEQFF.

The V gene is TRBV6-7, the J gene TRBJ1-5, with TRBD1 matching 9 bases. TRBV6-7 is identified as an open reading frame with a role that is uncertain. The CDR3 is 18 amino acids. J was trimmed by 4 bases and V by 0 bases; bases with no gene match: 10. The CDR3 DNA reads TGTGCCAGCAGTTACTCGCGGGGACAGGGATCTTGGAATCAGCCCCAGCATTTT. Protein: CASSYSRGQGSWNQPQHF.

The rearrangement links TRBV5-4 to TRBJ1-1; D is uncertain. V lost 0 bases and J lost 3, with 6 bases in between. The CDR3 contains 13 residues. Per the germline V gene, CDR1 is SGHNT and CDR2 is YYREEE (reference sequence). This CDR3 is CASSLGAHTEAFF. The CDR3 coding sequence is TGTGCCAGCAGCTTGGGGGCTCACACTGAAGCTTTCTTT.

The chain employs TRBV5-4 and TRBJ2-1; tentative D call: TRBD2 (5 bases). V lost 3 bases to trimming and J lost 10 bases, with 23 bases between them. Germline-derived CDR1 and CDR2 are SGHNT and YYREEE (reference sequence). The CDR3 length is 16 residues. Here the CDR3 DNA reads TGTGCCAGCAGCTCAGTCGATGGGGAGACTTTCCTCGAGCAGTTCTTC. Translation gives CASSSVDGETFLEQFF.

The chain links TRBV5-1 to TRBJ2-6; D is ambiguous. CDR3 length: 13 residues. V dropped 5 bases and J dropped 1 base, with 4 bases sitting between them. The germline CDR1 and CDR2 sequences are SGHRS and YFSETQ. This chain's CDR3 is CASRASGANVLTF. The CDR3 DNA sequence: TGCGCCAGCAGGGCTTCTGGGGCCAACGTCCTGACTTTC.

This chain links TRBV10-1 with TRBJ2-6; 7 bases are a match to TRBD1. V was pared by 0 bases and J by 3 bases, with 8 bases of the junction left unmatched. The germline CDR1 and CDR2 sequences are WNHNN and SYGVQD (reference sequence). The CDR3 loop spans 18 amino acids. The CDR3 spells CASSESPGQKSGANVLTF. In nucleotides, the CDR3 is TGCGCCAGCAGTGAGTCGCCGGGACAGAAAAGTGGGGCCAACGTCCTGACTTTC.

The V gene is TRBV6-4, the J gene TRBJ1-2, with D hard to call. Trimming pared 9 bases from V and 7 bases from J, leaving 18 bases between. This CDR3 comprises 13 residues. Per germline, CDR1 MRHNA and CDR2 SNTAGT. CDR3 residues: CASWNGLLLGYTF. CDR3 coding DNA: TGTGCCAGTTGGAATGGACTTTTACTTGGCTACACCTTC.

CDR3 nucleotides: TGTGCCAGCAGACGGGGGGGGCCTGGAAACACCATATATTTT. Amino acid sequence: CASRRGGPGNTIYF. The V call is TRBV5-8, the J call TRBJ1-3, with TRBD1 as a possible D gene (6 bases). V lost 5 bases and J lost 2, with 11 bases in between. The CDR3 is 14 residues long. Germline V CDR1 and CDR2: SGHTS, YDEGEE.

V usage is TRBV6-5 and J usage is TRBJ2-7, with TRBD1 matching over 10 bases. The CDR3 is made up of 14 amino acids. The J segment lost 3 bases and the V segment lost 5 bases, leaving 4 bases of the junction unmatched. Per germline, CDR1 MNHEY and CDR2 SVGAGI. CDR3 bases: TGTGCCAGCAGTCCTCGGACAGGGGGCTACGAGCAGTACTTC. Translated, it gives CASSPRTGGYEQYF.

This chain links TRBV28 with TRBJ2-7; maybe TRBD2 (6 bases). The germline gives CDR1 MDHEN, CDR2 SYDVKM. V was trimmed by 1 base and J by 7 bases, leaving 17 bases between them. This CDR3 has 15 amino acids. The CDR3 here is CASSLSRAGTGEQYF. As DNA, the CDR3 is TGTGCCAGCAGTTTATCCCGCGCCGGGACTGGGGAGCAGTACTTC.

The chain is built from TRBV27 and TRBJ2-5; TRBD2 might be the D (6 bases). Germline-derived CDR1 and CDR2 are MNHEY and SMNVEV (reference sequence). V lost 11 bases and J 2 bases, leaving 15 bases between the germline ends. The CDR3 has 13 residues. For the CDR3, the DNA is TGTGCCCAACCCGGGAGTAGGCAAGAGACCCAGTACTTC. This encodes CAQPGSRQETQYF.

This clone was counted at least ten times. V and J are TRBV4-3 and TRBJ1-2; D is unclear. This CDR3 spans 13 amino acids. Trimming took off 2 bases at V and 4 bases at J, with 8 bases between the two ends. Germline loops: CDR1 LGHNA, CDR2 YSLEER. In DNA form, the CDR3 reads TGCGCCAGCAGCCAACTAGCCTTCTATGGCTACACCTTC. Amino acids: CASSQLAFYGYTF.

The chain links TRBV5-8 to TRBJ1-2; 7 bases match TRBD1. V was clipped by 1 base and J by 0 bases; unmatched bases: 6. The CDR3 consists of 16 residues. Per the germline V gene, CDR1 is SGHTS and CDR2 is YDEGEE. In nucleotides, the CDR3 is TGTGCCAGCAGCTTGACCGACAGGGAAGCTAACTATGGCTACACCTTC. It codes for CASSLTDREANYGYTF. The full variable domain, rest sourced from reference TRBV5-8 and TRBJ1-2, is EAGVTQSPTHLIKTRGQQATLRCSPISGHTSVYWYQQALGLGLQFLLWYDEGEERNRGNFPPRFSGRQFPNYSSELNVNALELEDSALYLCASSLTDREANYGYTFGSGTRLTVV.

The rearrangement links TRBV6-5 to TRBJ1-2; D possibly corresponds to TRBD1 (5 bases). The CDR3 has 12 residues. V lost 6 bases and J lost 4, with 9 bases in between. In germline, CDR1 is MNHEY, CDR2 SVGAGI. The DNA for the CDR3 is TGTGCCAGCAGGGGAAGGGGCTATGGCTACACCTTC. This codes for CASRGRGYGYTF.

The gene calls are TRBV13 and TRBJ1-1; the D gene is possibly TRBD1 (5 bases). The germline CDR1 and CDR2 sequences are PRHDT and FYEKMQ (reference sequence). The ends were cut back, 4 bases at V and 5 bases at J, with 11 bases in the middle. This CDR3 comprises 13 residues. CDR3 sequence (DNA): TGTGCCAGCAGCTGGAGGGACTGGACTGAAGCTTTCTTT. This translates into CASSWRDWTEAFF.

Worth noting for this clone: Other DNA sequences in the same sample also yield this CDR3. The chain joins TRBV5-1 to TRBJ1-5; no clear D. This CDR3 is built from 13 residues. Germline V gene sequence: CDR1 SGHRS, CDR2 YFSETQ. V lost 2 bases to trimming and J lost 0 bases, with 3 bases between them. CDR3 sequence: CASSFGSNQPQHF. For the CDR3, the DNA is TGCGCCAGCAGCTTCGGTAGCAATCAGCCCCAGCATTTT.

The V gene is TRBV10-3, the J gene TRBJ2-7, with TRBD1 matching 9 bases. Germline trimming cut 7 bases from V and 3 bases from J; bases unmatched to any gene: 13. This CDR3 spans 16 amino acids. CDR1 and CDR2 (germline): ENHRY, SYGVKD. The CDR3 bases are TGTGCCATCAACGAGCGGGGTGGGACAGGGAGCTACGAGCAGTACTTC. This codes for CAINERGGTGSYEQYF.